This T cell receptor beta chain was identified in a study of blood T cell repertoires in COVID-19. Per germline, CDR1 SGHNT and CDR2 YYREEE (reference sequence). This CDR3 spans 17 amino acids. After removal of 4 bases from V and 4 bases from J, the junction contained 11 bases not matched to a gene. TCRdb keeps only in-frame clones here, not all; method: immunoSEQ multiplex PCR. The sample yields under 250,000 clones, around 83% seen once. Sequencing was performed on peripheral blood. The receptor comes from a woman aged 65 to 85 with COVID-19, enrolled during active disease. The chain recombines TRBV5-4 with TRBJ2-1, with 10 bases aligning to TRBD1. CDR3 DNA: TGTGCCAGCAGCGCACACCAGGGACAGGGGATTTACAATGAGCAGTTCTTC. It yields the protein CASSAHQGQGIYNEQFF.